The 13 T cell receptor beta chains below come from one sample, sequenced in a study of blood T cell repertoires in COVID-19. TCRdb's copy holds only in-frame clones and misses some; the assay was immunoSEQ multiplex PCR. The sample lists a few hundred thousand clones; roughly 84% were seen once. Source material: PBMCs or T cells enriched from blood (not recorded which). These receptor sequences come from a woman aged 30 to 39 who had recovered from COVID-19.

CDR3: CASRPQGLGGGEQYF. The CDR3 DNA reads TGTGCCAGCAGACCACAGGGCCTTGGGGGTGGTGAGCAGTACTTC. V is TRBV28 and J is TRBJ2-7; tentatively, D is TRBD1 (6 bases). V gave up 6 bases and J gave up 7 bases, with 22 bases separating them. This CDR3 spans 15 amino acids. Germline lookup yields CDR1 MDHEN and CDR2 SYDVKM.

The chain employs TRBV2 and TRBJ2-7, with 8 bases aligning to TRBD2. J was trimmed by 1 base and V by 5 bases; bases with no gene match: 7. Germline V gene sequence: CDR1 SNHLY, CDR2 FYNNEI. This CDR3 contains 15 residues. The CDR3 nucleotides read TGTGCCAGCAGTTTTACTAGCGGATCTTCCTACGAGCAGTACTTC. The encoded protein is CASSFTSGSSYEQYF.

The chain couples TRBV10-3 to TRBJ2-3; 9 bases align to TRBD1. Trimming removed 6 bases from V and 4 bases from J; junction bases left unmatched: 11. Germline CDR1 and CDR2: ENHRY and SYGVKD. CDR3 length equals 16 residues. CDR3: CAIREPDRGVADTQYF. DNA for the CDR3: TGTGCCATCAGGGAACCGGACAGGGGTGTAGCAGATACGCAGTATTTT.

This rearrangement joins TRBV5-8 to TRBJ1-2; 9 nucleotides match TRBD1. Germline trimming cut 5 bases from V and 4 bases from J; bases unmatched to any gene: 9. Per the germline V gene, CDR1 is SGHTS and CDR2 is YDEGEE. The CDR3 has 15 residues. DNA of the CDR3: TGTGCCAGCAGTCCGAGTGGGACAGGGACCTATGGCTACACCTTC. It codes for CASSPSGTGTYGYTF. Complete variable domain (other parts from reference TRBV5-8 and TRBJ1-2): EAGVTQSPTHLIKTRGQQATLRCSPISGHTSVYWYQQALGLGLQFLLWYDEGEERNRGNFPPRFSGRQFPNYSSELNVNALELEDSALYLCASSPSGTGTYGYTFGSGTRLTVV.

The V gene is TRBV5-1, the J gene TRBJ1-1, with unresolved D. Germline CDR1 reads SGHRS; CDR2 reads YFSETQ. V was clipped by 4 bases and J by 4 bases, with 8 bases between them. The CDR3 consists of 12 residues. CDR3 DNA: TGCGCCAGCAGCGTCACCGGCACTGAAGCTTTCTTT. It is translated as CASSVTGTEAFF.

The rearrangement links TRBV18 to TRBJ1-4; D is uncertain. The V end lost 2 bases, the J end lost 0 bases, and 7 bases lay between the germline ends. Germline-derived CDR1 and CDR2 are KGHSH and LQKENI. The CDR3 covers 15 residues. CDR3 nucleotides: TGTGCCAGCTCACCAATGACTACAACTAATGAAAAACTGTTTTTT. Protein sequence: CASSPMTTTNEKLFF.

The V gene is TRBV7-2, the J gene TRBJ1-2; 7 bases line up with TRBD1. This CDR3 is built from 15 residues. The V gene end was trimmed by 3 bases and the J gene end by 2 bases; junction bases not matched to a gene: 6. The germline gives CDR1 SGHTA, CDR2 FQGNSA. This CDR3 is CASSFGTDSNYGYTF. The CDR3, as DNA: TGTGCCAGCAGCTTCGGGACAGATTCAAACTATGGCTACACCTTC.

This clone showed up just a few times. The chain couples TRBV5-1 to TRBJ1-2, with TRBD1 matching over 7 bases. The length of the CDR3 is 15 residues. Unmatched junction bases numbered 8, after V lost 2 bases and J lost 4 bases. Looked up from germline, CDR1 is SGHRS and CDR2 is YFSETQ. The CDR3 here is CASSLDTGTVYGYTF. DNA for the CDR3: TGCGCCAGCAGCTTAGATACCGGGACAGTCTATGGCTACACCTTC.

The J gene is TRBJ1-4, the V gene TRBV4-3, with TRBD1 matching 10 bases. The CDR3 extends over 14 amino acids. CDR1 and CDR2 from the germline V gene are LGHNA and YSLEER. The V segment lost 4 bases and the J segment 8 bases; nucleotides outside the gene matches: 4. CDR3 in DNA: TGCGCCAGCAGCCCCGGACAGGGGGGCGAAAAACTGTTTTTT. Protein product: CASSPGQGGEKLFF.

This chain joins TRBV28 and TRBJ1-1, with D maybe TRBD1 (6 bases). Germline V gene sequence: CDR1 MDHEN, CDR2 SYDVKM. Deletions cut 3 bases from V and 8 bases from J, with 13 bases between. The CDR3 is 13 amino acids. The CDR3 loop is CASSLYRAAEAFF. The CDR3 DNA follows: TGTGCCAGCAGTTTGTACAGGGCCGCCGAAGCTTTCTTT.

CDR3 protein: CASSLAGVGRGEMETQYF. Here the CDR3 DNA reads TGCGCCAGCAGCTTGGCCGGAGTCGGCAGGGGAGAGATGGAGACCCAGTACTTC. The chain combines TRBV5-1 with TRBJ2-5, with D tentatively TRBD1 (6 bases). This CDR3 contains 18 residues. V lost 0 bases to trimming and J lost 5 bases, with 23 bases between them. The germline V gene has CDR1 SGHRS and CDR2 YFSETQ.

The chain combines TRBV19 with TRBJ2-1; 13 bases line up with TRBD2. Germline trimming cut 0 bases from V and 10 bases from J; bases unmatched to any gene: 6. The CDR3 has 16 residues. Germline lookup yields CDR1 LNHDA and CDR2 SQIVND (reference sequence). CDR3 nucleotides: TGTGCCAGTAGTATAGATCCCGGACTAGCGGGGGTAGAGCAGTTCTTC. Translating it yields CASSIDPGLAGVEQFF.

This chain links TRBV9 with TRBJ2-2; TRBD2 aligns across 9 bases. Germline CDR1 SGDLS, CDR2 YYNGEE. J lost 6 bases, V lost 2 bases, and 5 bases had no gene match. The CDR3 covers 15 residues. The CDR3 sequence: CASSVRGGAAGELFF. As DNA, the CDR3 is TGTGCCAGCAGCGTTCGCGGGGGGGCGGCCGGGGAGCTGTTTTTT.